The 2 T cell receptor beta chains given below trace back to one sample, sequenced in a study of blood T cell repertoires in COVID-19. This table comes from immunoSEQ multiplex PCR, and its TCRdb copy is limited to in-frame clones, with some not included. Of 250,000 or so clones listed, 80% to 90% are singletons. The sample taken for sequencing was peripheral blood. The receptors here all came from a woman aged 40 to 55 who had recovered from COVID-19.

This clone was counted a few times. The junction departs from the called germline gene at one end, perhaps through a read error. The chain employs TRBV20-1 and TRBJ1-5; D unclear. Looked up from germline, CDR1 is DFQATT and CDR2 is SNEGSKA (reference sequence). The CDR3 runs 11 residues. CDR3 protein: CSARSGQAQHF. The DNA for the CDR3 is TGCAGTGCTAGATCAGGTCAGGCCCAGCATTTT.

The J gene is TRBJ1-5, the V gene TRBV30; D unresolved. Germline V gene data show CDR1 as GTSNPN and CDR2 as SVGIG (reference sequence). CDR3 size: 14 residues. V was cut by 4 bases and J by 2 bases, with 12 bases left in between. The CDR3 here is CAWNFAGGNQPQHF. In DNA, the CDR3 is TGTGCCTGGAATTTCGCAGGCGGCAATCAGCCCCAGCATTTT.